These 21 T cell receptor beta chains were all obtained from the same sample, sequenced in a study of blood T cell repertoires in COVID-19. The repertoire was sequenced with immunoSEQ multiplex PCR; TCRdb's copy has only in-frame clones and lacks some. The sample shows about 250,000 clones, about 80% of them seen only once. Material: peripheral blood. These receptors all stem from a man older than 75 with acute or convalescent COVID-19.

The chain carries TRBV7-8 and TRBJ2-3; possibly TRBD1 for D (7 bases). Germline CDR1 SGHVS, CDR2 FQNEAQ. The CDR3 loop spans 15 amino acids. V lost 6 bases and J lost 8, with 21 bases in between. CDR3 sequence: CASRYPYRGAGTQYF. CDR3 coding DNA: TGTGCCAGCAGATATCCCTACAGGGGAGCGGGTACGCAGTATTTT.

The rearrangement joins TRBV6-1 to TRBJ1-5; no clear D gene. The length of the CDR3 is 15 residues. In germline, CDR1 is MNHNS, CDR2 SASEGT. V was cut by 1 base and J by 2 bases, with 9 bases left in between. CDR3 nucleotide sequence: TGTGCCAGCAGTGAAGGGCCCCTTGGCAATCAGCCCCAGCATTTT. Its protein product is CASSEGPLGNQPQHF.

This rearrangement joins TRBV24-1 to TRBJ2-6; 7 bases map to TRBD2. This CDR3 spans 15 amino acids. CDR1 is KGHDR, CDR2 SFDVKD, per germline. The trim removed 5 bases at V and 0 bases at J, leaving 0 bases unmatched. As DNA, the CDR3 is TGTGCCACCAGTGGCGGGGGCTCTGGGGCCAACGTCCTGACTTTC. Its translation: CATSGGGSGANVLTF.

This clone was observed once. The chain uses TRBV21-1 and TRBJ2-1; TRBD1 reflects the table's D call only, with no check against the DNA. TRBV21-1 is a pseudogene locus. There are 13 residues in the CDR3. The CDR3 sequence: CASSRQGYNEQFF. CDR3 nucleotides: TGTGCCAGCAGCCGTCAGGGTTACAATGAGCAGTTCTTC.

CDR3 in DNA: TGCAGCGTTGAAGTACAGAGCACAGATACGCAGTATTTT. It translates to CSVEVQSTDTQYF. This chain uses TRBV29-1 with TRBJ2-3; unclear D gene. Germline V lookup: CDR1 SQVTM, CDR2 ANQGSEA. The germline V and J ends were trimmed by 1 base and 0 bases, with 5 bases remaining between them. This CDR3 region has 13 residues.

This rearrangement joins TRBV6-5 to TRBJ1-3; D is unclear. V lost 2 bases and J lost 4, with 12 bases in between. The CDR3 is 15 amino acids. The germline V gene has CDR1 MNHEY and CDR2 SVGAGI. CDR3 sequence reads: CASSYGGHAGNTIYF. DNA for the CDR3: TGTGCCAGCAGTTACGGAGGTCACGCCGGAAACACCATATATTTT.

This clone was recorded a few times. The gene calls are TRBV30 and TRBJ2-7; no firm D call. The CDR3 extends over 12 amino acids. Germline V gene lookup returns CDR1 GTSNPN and CDR2 SVGIG (reference sequence). Trimming took off 5 bases at V and 0 bases at J, with 8 bases between the two ends. Written as DNA, the CDR3 is TGTGCCTGGGCCCCGGTCTCCTACGAGCAGTACTTC. Its protein product is CAWAPVSYEQYF.

CDR3 region: CASSKDRVRTYDTQYF. The CDR3 coding sequence is TGTGCCAGTAGTAAGGACAGGGTTCGGACTTACGATACGCAGTATTTT. V gene TRBV19 combines with J gene TRBJ2-3; 8 bases agree with TRBD1. Trimming at V came to 4 bases and at J to 6 bases, leaving 12 bases not matched to a gene. Germline V gene sequence: CDR1 LNHDA, CDR2 SQIVND (reference sequence). The CDR3 runs to 16 residues.

The gene calls are TRBV7-9 and TRBJ1-5; 7 bases are shared with TRBD1. The V segment lost 1 base and the J segment 6 bases; nucleotides outside the gene matches: 3. The CDR3 totals 14 residues. CDR1 is SEHNR, CDR2 FQNEAQ, per germline (reference sequence). The chain's CDR3 is CASSLGQGGQPQHF. The DNA for the CDR3 is TGTGCCAGCAGCTTAGGACAGGGAGGTCAGCCCCAGCATTTT.

V usage is TRBV20-1 and J usage is TRBJ1-2, with D possibly being TRBD1 (5 bases). V was shortened by 4 bases and J by 4 bases, with 7 bases between the two germline ends. The CDR3 loop spans 11 amino acids. Germline values: CDR1 DFQATT, CDR2 SNEGSKA (reference sequence). The DNA of the CDR3 is TGCAGTGCTACAGGGTCCTATGGCTACACCTTC. As protein: CSATGSYGYTF.

The chain couples TRBV7-8 to TRBJ1-2, with D possibly matching TRBD1 (5 bases). In germline, CDR1 is SGHVS, CDR2 FQNEAQ. Trimming stripped 0 bases from V and 0 bases from J, with 11 bases between. This CDR3 has 16 residues. CDR3 nucleotide sequence: TGTGCCAGCAGCTTAGCCCGACAGACGCCTAACTATGGCTACACCTTC. It codes for CASSLARQTPNYGYTF.

This sequence joins TRBV9 and TRBJ2-2; D is possibly TRBD1 (6 bases). The germline CDR1 and CDR2 sequences are SGDLS and YYNGEE. Trimming pared 5 bases from V and 1 base from J, leaving 12 bases between. The CDR3 loop spans 15 amino acids. The DNA of the CDR3 is TGTGCCAGCAGTGTTACAGGGCAGAACACCGGGGAGCTGTTTTTT. Translation gives CASSVTGQNTGELFF.

The J gene is TRBJ2-7, the V gene TRBV6-5; D perhaps matches TRBD2 (5 bases). Germline V gene sequence: CDR1 MNHEY, CDR2 SVGAGI. The CDR3 totals 16 residues. The germline V and J ends were trimmed by 2 bases and 0 bases, with 14 bases remaining between them. CDR3 sequence reads: CASSYGRGIRSYEQYF. In DNA, the CDR3 is TGTGCCAGCAGTTACGGACGAGGGATTCGCTCCTACGAGCAGTACTTC.

The chain recombines TRBV14 with TRBJ1-6, with 9 bases fitting TRBD1. The V and J ends lost 4 bases and 11 bases, in that order; junction bases with no gene match: 9. The CDR3 has 15 residues. Germline CDR1 and CDR2: SGHDN and FVKESK. The CDR3 sequence: CASSLGTGPWPPLHF. The CDR3 coding sequence is TGTGCCAGCAGCCTAGGGACAGGGCCATGGCCACCCCTCCACTTT.

This clone was recorded once. Other DNA variants within this sample encode the same CDR3. The rearrangement joins TRBV5-1 to TRBJ2-1; TRBD2 matches 8 bases. Germline trimming cut 3 bases from V and 1 base from J; bases unmatched to any gene: 3. Germline CDR1 reads SGHRS; CDR2 reads YFSETQ. The CDR3 runs 15 residues. The CDR3 sequence: CASSSSGGSYNEQFF. DNA of the CDR3: TGCGCCAGCAGCTCGAGCGGGGGATCCTACAATGAGCAGTTCTTC.

This chain uses TRBV6-5 with TRBJ2-7; 8 bases line up with TRBD2. The CDR3 extends over 13 amino acids. In germline, CDR1 is MNHEY, CDR2 SVGAGI. V gave up 7 bases and J gave up 3 bases; unmatched junction bases: 5. This CDR3 is CASTPSGGYEQYF. CDR3 nucleotides: TGTGCCAGCACCCCCAGCGGGGGCTACGAGCAGTACTTC.

The chain uses TRBV14 and TRBJ1-2; maybe TRBD1 (6 bases). Germline CDR1 is SGHDN and CDR2 is FVKESK. The V end was cut by 5 bases, the J end by 4 bases, with 17 bases between. This CDR3 spans 15 amino acids. CDR3 residues: CASSERRKGGYGYTF. Written as DNA, the CDR3 is TGTGCCAGCAGCGAACGGAGAAAAGGGGGCTATGGCTACACCTTC.

The chain is built from TRBV7-9 and TRBJ2-6; 7 bases match TRBD2. With 5 bases clipped from V and 2 bases from J, the junction kept 6 bases outside the gene matches. CDR3 size: 16 residues. The germline CDR1 and CDR2 sequences are SEHNR and FQNEAQ (reference sequence). CDR3 sequence reads: CASSQGRGPGANVLTF. The CDR3 coding sequence is TGTGCCAGCAGCCAAGGGAGGGGCCCTGGGGCCAACGTCCTGACTTTC.

This clone was seen a handful of times. The chain is built from TRBV5-1 and TRBJ1-3; a weak D match, TRBD1 (5 bases). This CDR3 spans 19 amino acids. Germline V gene data show CDR1 as SGHRS and CDR2 as YFSETQ. Between the trimmed V and J ends, which lost 2 bases and 1 base, there was a span of 22 bases. As DNA, the CDR3 is TGCGCCAGCAGCTTCGGGGACGGGAGGAGAGGGGATTCTGGAAACACCATATATTTT. Amino acid sequence: CASSFGDGRRGDSGNTIYF. Supplemented by reference TRBV5-1 and TRBJ1-3, the full variable domain reads KAGVTQTPRYLIKTRGQQVTLSCSPISGHRSVSWYQQTPGQGLQFLFEYFSETQRNKGNFPGRFSGRQFSNSRSEMNVSTLELGDSALYLCASSFGDGRRGDSGNTIYFGEGSWLTVV.

This clone was seen more than once but under ten times. This chain connects TRBV29-1 to TRBJ1-1; tentative D call: TRBD1 (5 bases). Deletions cut 2 bases from V and 0 bases from J, with 22 bases between. The germline V gene encodes CDR1 SQVTM and CDR2 ANQGSEA. This CDR3 is built from 18 residues. The CDR3 bases are TGCAGCGTTGAACAAACCCGGGACTGGCGATTAATGAACACTGAAGCTTTCTTT. It translates to CSVEQTRDWRLMNTEAFF.

The chain employs TRBV10-3 and TRBJ1-4; the D gene is possibly TRBD1 (5 bases). Trimming shortened V by 2 bases and J by 6 bases, and 10 bases separated the two germline ends. The CDR3 contains 14 residues. Germline V CDR1 and CDR2: ENHRY, SYGVKD. CDR3 nucleotide sequence: TGTGCCATCAGTGAGGTTGGGGCCCATGAAAAACTGTTTTTT. Translation gives CAISEVGAHEKLFF.